These 29 T cell receptor beta chains came from one sample sequenced in a study of T cells in Graves' hyperthyroidism and ophthalmopathy. Regions amplified from RNA transcripts were the TCR beta CDR3 regions. HTBI primers were the set used in a first-round RT-PCR of the TCR CDR3. TCRdb used MiXCR to reprocess the multiplex PCR reads, holding one entry per CDR3 protein. The table lists 500,000 to 800,000 distinct CDR3 sequences, 45% of them singletons. Sequenced: peripheral blood or thyroid tissue (not recorded which). The receptors were sampled from an adult man with Graves' disease, either hyperthyroidism or ophthalmopathy (not recorded which).

In this sample, this clonotype turned up many times. The V and J genes are TRBV29-1 and TRBJ2-5; D might be TRBD1 or TRBD2, each matching 5 bases. The CDR3 totals 14 residues. V dropped 1 base and J dropped 1 base, with 10 bases sitting between them. Per the germline V gene, CDR1 is SQVTM and CDR2 is ANQGSEA. The CDR3 DNA is TGCAGCGTTGAAGCGGGACCGATCCAAGAGACCCAGTACTTC. It is translated as CSVEAGPIQETQYF.

As regards this clonotype: A much bigger clone sits one base away, suggesting this may be a read error. The chain links TRBV10-3 to TRBJ1-1; D not resolved. From germline, CDR1 is ENHRY and CDR2 SYGVKD. Deletions cut 6 bases from V and 1 base from J, with 15 bases between. The CDR3 is made up of 15 amino acids. CDR3 in amino acids: CAISQTRSQNTEAFF. The CDR3 coding sequence is TGTGCCATCAGCCAGACCAGGTCTCAGAACACTGAAGCTTTCTTT.

This clonotype appeared many times. The chain has TRBV9 and TRBJ1-5; a possible D gene is TRBD1 (5 bases). Germline V gene data show CDR1 as SGDLS and CDR2 as YYNGEE. V shed 2 bases and J shed 4 bases, with 10 bases lying between them. This CDR3 spans 14 amino acids. CDR3 amino acids: CASSVHSGNQPQHF. The CDR3 region has the DNA TGTGCCAGCAGCGTCCACTCAGGGAATCAGCCCCAGCATTTT. The full variable domain, its missing parts supplied by reference TRBV9 and TRBJ1-5, is DSGVTQTPKHLITATGQRVTLRCSPRSGDLSVYWYQQSLDQGLQFLIQYYNGEERAKGNILERFSAQQFPDLHSELNLSSLELGDSALYFCASSVHSGNQPQHFGDGTRLSIL.

In the case of this clonotype: Given the absence of the conserved phenylalanine or tryptophan at the CDR3 end, a read error is likely. The chain combines TRBV10-2 with TRBJ1-1; maybe TRBD1 (5 bases). Deletions cut 6 bases from V and 1 base from J, with 12 bases between. Germline loops: CDR1 WSHSY, CDR2 SAAADI. The CDR3 is 14 amino acids. Written as DNA, the CDR3 is TGCGCCAGCAGCCTAAACCAGGGGAACACTGAAGCTTTCCTT. Translating gives CASSLNQGNTEAFL.

The chain employs TRBV2 and TRBJ2-5; 10 positions match TRBD2. The V and J ends lost 3 bases and 5 bases, in that order; junction bases with no gene match: 9. CDR1 SNHLY and CDR2 FYNNEI come from the germline V gene. The CDR3 totals 16 residues. The CDR3 DNA reads TGTGCCAGCAGTGATAGCAGTCAGGGACTAGCGGAGACCCAGTACTTC. This gives the protein CASSDSSQGLAETQYF.

This chain uses TRBV14 with TRBJ1-1; a weak D match, TRBD1 (6 bases). Trimming took off 0 bases at V and 5 bases at J, with 13 bases between the two ends. The CDR3 runs to 15 residues. CDR1 and CDR2 from the germline V gene are SGHDN and FVKESK. The CDR3 is CASSQDWGRRTEAFF. The CDR3 nucleotides are TGTGCCAGCAGCCAAGACTGGGGGCGCAGAACTGAAGCTTTCTTT.

This rearrangement joins TRBV29-1 to TRBJ1-5, with 7 bases fitting TRBD1. This CDR3 region has 13 residues. Germline V gene data show CDR1 as SQVTM and CDR2 as ANQGSEA. V trimming: 4 bases; J trimming: 9 bases; junction bases outside the gene matches: 9. CDR3 residues: CSVATGSDPPQHF. In DNA form, the CDR3 reads TGCAGCGTTGCGACAGGGTCGGATCCGCCCCAGCATTTT.

Remarks on this clonotype: A clone one base away is much larger, so this may be a read error. The gene calls are TRBV15 and TRBJ2-7; 9 bases fit TRBD2. There are 14 residues in the CDR3. The germline gives CDR1 LNHNV, CDR2 YYDKDF (reference sequence). The CDR3 is CATSRTSGSYERYF. The CDR3 DNA reads as TGTGCCACCAGCAGAACTAGCGGGTCATACGAGCGGTACTTC. Variable domain in full (rest from reference TRBV15 and TRBJ2-7): DAMVIQNPRYQVTQFGKPVTLSCSQTLNHNVMYWYQQKSSQAPKLLFHYYDKDFNNEADTPDNFQSRRPNTSFCFLDIRSPGLGDTAMYLCATSRTSGSYERYFGPGTRLTVT.

Details on this clonotype: This is likely a read error, given that the CDR3 carries no conserved phenylalanine or tryptophan at its end. The V call is TRBV20-1, the J call TRBJ1-6; the D is unclear. Germline V gene data show CDR1 as DFQATT and CDR2 as SNEGSKA (reference sequence). The V end was cut by 3 bases, the J end by 7 bases, with 13 bases between. The CDR3 covers 14 residues. DNA for the CDR3: TGCAGTGCTAGCGGGGAAAGCCTCAATTCACCCCTCCACTAT. Amino acid sequence: CSASGESLNSPLHY.

This chain links TRBV2 with TRBJ1-3; no clear D. Trimming removed 1 base at V and 0 bases at J, with 13 bases between. CDR3 length: 17 residues. The V gene's germline CDR1 is SNHLY and CDR2 FYNNEI. The CDR3 loop reads CASSEVNVRISGNTIYF. The CDR3 DNA sequence: TGTGCCAGCAGTGAAGTAAATGTGAGGATCTCTGGAAACACCATATATTTT. Full variable domain (rest looked up from reference TRBV2 and TRBJ1-3): EPEVTQTPSHQVTQMGQEVILRCVPISNHLYFYWYRQILGQKVEFLVSFYNNEISEKSEIFDDQFSVERPDGSNFTLKIRSTKLEDSAMYFCASSEVNVRISGNTIYFGEGSWLTVV.

This clonotype was recorded a few times. The V and J genes are TRBV9 and TRBJ1-4; 8 positions agree with TRBD1. Germline V gene sequence: CDR1 SGDLS, CDR2 YYNGEE. CDR3 length: 15 amino acids. Unmatched junction bases numbered 3, after V lost 3 bases and J lost 2 bases. The CDR3 sequence: CASSARQGTNEKLFF. The CDR3 DNA reads TGTGCCAGCAGCGCCCGACAGGGGACTAATGAAAAACTGTTTTTT.

Only a few counts were recorded for this clonotype. The V call is TRBV7-8, the J call TRBJ1-2; perhaps TRBD1 as D (5 bases). This CDR3 has 15 amino acids. Germline V lookup: CDR1 SGHVS, CDR2 FQNEAQ. V was clipped by 1 base and J by 4 bases, with 13 bases between them. CDR3 bases: TGTGCCAGCAGCTTAGGGGAGGGGATCAGCTATGGCTACACCTTC. Translated, it gives CASSLGEGISYGYTF.

This clonotype was counted a few times. The genes are TRBV14 and TRBJ2-5; 10 bases are shared with TRBD2. The CDR3 is 16 residues long. V was clipped by 2 bases and J by 0 bases; unmatched bases: 3. The germline CDR1 and CDR2 sequences are SGHDN and FVKESK. In nucleotides, the CDR3 is TGTGCCAGCAGCCAACCGGGACTAGCGAACCAAGAGACCCAGTACTTC. Protein: CASSQPGLANQETQYF. The full variable domain, completed using reference TRBV14 and TRBJ2-5, is EAGVTQFPSHSVIEKGQTVTLRCDPISGHDNLYWYRRVMGKEIKFLLHFVKESKQDESGMPNNRFLAERTGGTYSTLKVQPAELEDSGVYFCASSQPGLANQETQYFGPGTRLLVL.

A note on this clonotype: In this CDR3 the conserved last residue, phenylalanine or tryptophan, is missing, so a read error is likely. It is unclear where the CDR3 begins or ends on the DNA, so no DNA is shown, and the CDR3 is as TCRdb lists it. V is TRBV7-6 and J is TRBJ1-1; the table's D call of TRBD1 was not tested on the DNA. CDR1 is SGHVS, CDR2 FNYEAQ, per germline. A total of 9 residues make up the CDR3, ends included. This CDR3 is CASRTRDTG.

As to this clonotype: This clone may be a read error of a much larger clone one base away. The V and J genes are TRBV10-3 and TRBJ1-4; no clear D gene. Germline values: CDR1 ENHRY, CDR2 SYGVKD. Trimming stripped 3 bases from V and 0 bases from J, with 8 bases between. The CDR3 spans 15 residues. CDR3 in DNA: TGTGCCATCAGTGAAGGTGCATCAACTAATGAAAAACTGTTTTTT. As protein: CAISEGASTNEKLFF.

The chain recombines TRBV20-1 with TRBJ2-5, with 7 bases aligning to TRBD2. The germline V gene has CDR1 DFQATT and CDR2 SNEGSKA (reference sequence). With V trimmed by 0 bases and J by 4 bases, 8 bases remained unmatched. This CDR3 spans 15 amino acids. In nucleotides, the CDR3 is TGCAGTGCTAGAGATCAGGCGGGAGAAGGAGAGACCCAGTACTTC. Translated: CSARDQAGEGETQYF.

This clonotype came up many times. The rearrangement links TRBV2 to TRBJ1-4; D perhaps matches TRBD1 (5 bases). The CDR3 has 13 amino acids. Trimming left V 5 bases short and J 8 bases short, with 12 bases between. Germline V CDR1 and CDR2: SNHLY, FYNNEI. CDR3 loop: CASSWDLVEKLFF. The DNA for the CDR3 is TGTGCCAGCAGTTGGGACCTGGTGGAAAAACTGTTTTTT.

Concerning this clonotype: Given the absence of the conserved phenylalanine or tryptophan at the CDR3 end, a read error is likely. No DNA is shown, since the ends of the CDR3 on it are uncertain; the CDR3 is the one TCRdb lists. This rearrangement joins TRBV20-1 to TRBJ1-2; TRBD1 reflects the table's D call only, with no check against the DNA. Germline V lookup: CDR1 DFQATT, CDR2 SNEGSKA (reference sequence). The CDR3 extends over 9 residues, inclusive of both ends. The CDR3: CSVGVKMEA.

CDR3 loop: CASSPHVNTEAFF. The CDR3 region has the DNA TGTGCCAGCAGTCCGCATGTGAACACTGAAGCTTTCTTT. The rearrangement uses TRBV6-5 and TRBJ1-1, with no clear D. Germline V gene data show CDR1 as MNHEY and CDR2 as SVGAGI. The CDR3 spans 13 residues. V dropped 5 bases and J dropped 0 bases, with 7 bases sitting between them.

This clonotype was observed a handful of times. The V and J genes are TRBV7-8 and TRBJ1-6; possibly TRBD1 for D (5 bases). The germline V gene has CDR1 SGHVS and CDR2 FQNEAQ. The CDR3 sequence is 14 residues long. V was cut by 6 bases and J by 7 bases, with 13 bases left in between. This CDR3 reads CASSVGGRNSPLHF. The CDR3 DNA is TGTGCCAGCAGTGTGGGGGGAAGGAATTCACCCCTCCACTTT. Based on the CDR3 plus reference TRBV7-8 and TRBJ1-6, the full variable domain is GAGVSQSPRYKVAKRGQDVALRCDPISGHVSLFWYQQALGQGPEFLTYFQNEAQLDKSGLPSDRFFAERPEGSVSTLKIQRTQQEDSAVYLCASSVGGRNSPLHFGNGTRLTVT.

The chain carries TRBV20-1 and TRBJ1-1, with 7 positions matching TRBD1. This CDR3 contains 14 residues. V shed 4 bases, J shed 3 bases, and the junction held 8 bases outside the gene matches. Looked up from germline, CDR1 is DFQATT and CDR2 is SNEGSKA (reference sequence). The chain's CDR3 is CSATNRGGDTEAFF. The CDR3 nucleotides read TGCAGTGCTACAAACAGGGGCGGCGACACTGAAGCTTTCTTT.

The rearrangement joins TRBV15 to TRBJ1-2, with D unresolved. The germline V gene has CDR1 LNHNV and CDR2 YYDKDF (reference sequence). The germline V and J ends were trimmed by 5 bases and 3 bases, with 16 bases remaining between them. The CDR3 consists of 15 residues. The CDR3 DNA reads TGTGCCACCAGCGTAGATCCCATGGGCGACTATGGCTACACCTTC. Translating gives CATSVDPMGDYGYTF.

This clonotype was seen a few times. This chain links TRBV7-6 with TRBJ1-1; 9 positions agree with TRBD1. The CDR3 contains 16 residues. Looked up from germline, CDR1 is SGHVS and CDR2 is FNYEAQ. Trimming took 1 base from V and 5 from J; bases not matched to a gene: 8. The CDR3 spells CASSLGLGTGKTEAFF. For the CDR3, the DNA is TGTGCCAGCAGCTTAGGGTTGGGGACAGGGAAGACTGAAGCTTTCTTT.

The chain links TRBV25-1 to TRBJ1-5; 9 bases agree with TRBD1. The V segment lost 8 bases and the J segment 6 bases; nucleotides outside the gene matches: 2. This CDR3 comprises 12 residues. The germline gives CDR1 MGHDK, CDR2 SYGVNS. CDR3: CASDRGTQPQHF. The CDR3 DNA follows: TGTGCCAGCGACAGGGGGACTCAGCCCCAGCATTTT. Filled out from reference TRBV25-1 and TRBJ1-5, the complete variable domain reads EADIYQTPRYLVIGTGKKITLECSQTMGHDKMYWYQQDPGMELHLIHYSYGVNSTEKGDLSSESTVSRIRTEHFPLTLESARPSHTSQYLCASDRGTQPQHFGDGTRLSIL.

Concerning this clonotype: This sequence may be a read error, since a much larger clone differs from it by one base. The J gene is TRBJ1-5, the V gene TRBV24-1; TRBD1 might be the D (6 bases). There are 15 residues in the CDR3. The germline gives CDR1 KGHDR, CDR2 SFDVKD. The CDR3, as DNA: TGTGCCACCGGTGAACCGGGACACTCGAATCAGCCCCAGCATTTT. Encoded protein: CATGEPGHSNQPQHF.

The V call is TRBV16, the J call TRBJ1-3; D may be TRBD1 (6 bases). The germline gives CDR1 KGHSY, CDR2 FQNENV. This CDR3 region has 14 residues. With 4 bases removed from V and 4 bases from J, the gap between germline ends came to 11 bases. As DNA, the CDR3 is TGTGCCAGCAGCCCGGACGGGACAGGAAACACCATATATTTT. This sequence encodes CASSPDGTGNTIYF.

This sequence joins TRBV14 and TRBJ1-4, with a possible D match to TRBD1 (5 bases). The CDR3 is 14 residues long. Germline CDR1 SGHDN, CDR2 FVKESK. The V and J ends lost 1 base and 3 bases respectively, with 6 bases between them. In DNA, the CDR3 is TGTGCCAGCAGCCAAGGGGGGGCTAATGAAAAACTGTTTTTT. Protein: CASSQGGANEKLFF.

The V call is TRBV24-1, the J call TRBJ1-5; D is ambiguous. Germline assignment: CDR1 KGHDR and CDR2 SFDVKD. V dropped 7 bases and J dropped 3 bases, with 9 bases sitting between them. The CDR3 has 13 amino acids. CDR3 coding DNA: TGTGCCACCAGCGGGAACAACAATCAGCCCCAGCATTTT. Protein sequence: CATSGNNNQPQHF.

The chain combines TRBV10-3 with TRBJ2-6; D gene uncertain. The V gene's germline CDR1 is ENHRY and CDR2 SYGVKD. The CDR3 contains 16 residues. V was clipped by 0 bases and J by 4 bases, with 10 bases between them. The CDR3 loop is CAISESRGSGANVLTF. In nucleotides, the CDR3 is TGTGCCATCAGTGAGTCGAGAGGATCCGGGGCCAACGTCCTGACTTTC.